This TCR beta chain originates from a study of T cell clones after liver transplantation (dated by TCRdb to the late 2010s). Background for the entire study: Samples were obtained from ITN030ST, a randomized trial in which withdrawal of immunosuppression was attempted within 2 years of liver transplantation. Donor-reactive T cell clones were identified using TCRbeta sequencing after a pre-transplant mixed lymphocyte reaction and were then followed in post-transplant blood. As an antigen-independent comparator for the donor-reactive sequences, third party-reactive TCRbeta sequences from pre-transplant MLRs were identified as well. Three of the eight recipients were HCV-positive; the others were transplanted for non-autoimmune, non-viral indications. Until randomization at 12-24 months post-transplant, subjects were given standard immunosuppression, with no induction therapy. Tolerance was defined as complete withdrawal of immunosuppression for at least one year without a rise in liver enzymes beyond twice the upper limit of normal. Blood samples were taken pre-transplant, pre-randomization before withdrawal, and post-randomization after full withdrawal or failed withdrawal. A cohort of 8 liver transplant recipients was studied, of whom 3 were classified as tolerant and 5 as non-tolerant. Study-wide conclusions, independent of this receptor: A greater decline was seen for donor-reactive sequences than for third party-reactive sequences, suggesting partial antigen-specific deletion unrelated to withdrawal success. Since no allograft tissue specimens were available, donor-reactive T cells may have migrated into the graft instead of being deleted. After accounting for repertoire turnover, donor-reactive detection was significantly reduced in 7 of 8 subjects for CD4 and 8 of 8 for CD8. In most of the 8 subjects, regardless of tolerance or HCV status, circulating donor-reactive CD4 TCRbeta sequences dropped significantly post-transplant. The conclusions were preliminary, being limited by small, heterogeneous patient numbers and by non-standardized post-transplant time points. In two subjects, low numbers of available donor cells limited the measurable donor-reactive repertoire.

Taken from cysteine to phenylalanine, the CDR3 has 15 residues. The only DNA kept is the CDR3, 45 bases in frame from the first base. CDR1 and CDR2 are drawn from the germline V gene (reference sequence): LNHNV, YYDKDF. V loses 3 bases, J loses 4 bases, and the germline ends lie 13 bases apart. About this clone itself: Its antigen is still unknown. The input lacks base qualities; no much larger clone sits a single base away.

Frozen genomic DNA underwent high-throughput TCRbeta CDR3 sequencing by immunoSEQ, including PCR amplification, mapping, bias correction and internal controls. On the authors' methods: Productive rearrangements were retained, and unique TCRbeta sequences were defined by the CDR3 nucleotide sequence together with the V and J gene. Donor-reactive sequences required at least 5-fold expansion in CFSE-low cells versus unstimulated pre-transplant cells and at least 0.01% frequency. Minimum frequency thresholds were set for each subject on the basis of the unstimulated sample with the lowest template count, so that a detection power of at least 90% was ensured. Repertoire turnover was measured by Jensen-Shannon divergence between the top 1000 TCRbeta sequences post- and pre-transplant. Two-sided Fisher's exact tests were used to test for changes in the detection of donor-reactive sequences. Entries here come from immuneACCESS through TCRdb and include only in-frame sequences with V and J called. Some clones fail to appear in such tables; in the studies checked, an unresolved V gene covers under half of the shortfall, and the cause of the remainder is unknown. The DNA gave D and trimming, while V, J and clone size come from that table. This sample gives approximately 55,000 clones in total; about 67% of them show up just once. The ten biggest clones cover over 9.5% of the sample.

Thawed unstimulated PBMCs were stained for CD3, CD4 and CD8 and FACS-sorted into CD3+CD4+ and CD3+CD8+ populations. All 8 studied subjects were randomized to withdrawal of immunosuppression. The Qiagen DNeasy Blood and Tissue Kit was used for genomic DNA isolation. This receptor was taken from a human patient who received a liver transplant. Following a transplant, a fraction of the T cells may be traceable to the graft donor. Recombination connected TRBV15 to TRBJ1-3; the D gene lacks a confident call. The sequencing here drew on CD4+ T cells from blood, taken around 54 months after liver transplant. The nucleotides are TGTGCCACCAGCAGGCCCATGGCTGCGGGAAACACCATATATTTT. Its protein reads: CATSRPMAAGNTIYF.